This entry lists 23 T cell receptor beta chains sequenced from one sample in a study of CD8 T cells in ankylosing spondylitis. Whole-study findings and limits: Seemingly distinctive of ankylosing spondylitis blood was a TCR beta motif formed by eight highly homologous variants.

For these TCRs, the target antigens are not known. MiXCR was run by TCRdb on the 5' RACE reads, yielding one entry per CDR3 protein. The sample carries about 390,000 distinct CDR3 sequences, under 25% recorded once. The material sequenced was blood, either unsorted or a sorted T cell fraction (not recorded which). The receptor source for this set is a male donor with ankylosing spondylitis.

This chain connects TRBV5-1 to TRBJ2-7; a weak D match, TRBD2 (5 bases). The V gene's germline CDR1 is SGHRS and CDR2 YFSETQ. The length of the CDR3 is 15 residues. The V and J ends lost 4 bases and 0 bases respectively, with 14 bases between them. The CDR3 sequence: CASSRRAGHSYEQYF. The CDR3 DNA follows: TGCGCCAGCAGCAGAAGGGCGGGTCACTCCTACGAGCAGTACTTC.

This clonotype was detected a few times. V and J are TRBV6-2 or TRBV6-3 and TRBJ2-3; the match to TRBD2 covers 11 bases. V trimming: 5 bases; J trimming: 4 bases; junction bases outside the gene matches: 8. The CDR3 is made up of 16 amino acids. Per the germline V gene, CDR1 is MNHEY and CDR2 is SVGEGT. Written as DNA, the CDR3 is TGTGCCAGCAGTACTACCGCTAGCGGGAGGTCAGATACGCAGTATTTT. Translated: CASSTTASGRSDTQYF.

This clonotype was recorded at least ten times. V usage is TRBV27 and J usage is TRBJ2-4; D perhaps matches TRBD2 (5 bases). Deletions cut 3 bases from V and 2 bases from J, with 11 bases between. This CDR3 is 15 amino acids long. Germline V gene lookup returns CDR1 MNHEY and CDR2 SMNVEV (reference sequence). The DNA for the CDR3 is TGTGCCAGCAGTTTGAGGGTGCCTTCCAAAAACATTCAGTACTTC. Its protein product is CASSLRVPSKNIQYF.

The chain uses TRBV7-9 and TRBJ2-1, with 12 bases aligning to TRBD2. Germline lookup yields CDR1 SEHNR and CDR2 FQNEAQ (reference sequence). V lost 1 base and J lost 3; bases outside the gene matches: 1. This CDR3 has 16 amino acids. The CDR3 bases are TGTGCCAGCAGCTTAGAGACTAGCGGGAGCTACAATGAGCAGTTCTTC. Protein sequence: CASSLETSGSYNEQFF.

The J gene is TRBJ2-3, the V gene TRBV11-2, with 10 positions matching TRBD2. CDR1 and CDR2 from the germline V gene are SGHAT and FQNNGV. The CDR3 is 15 amino acids. Losses at the gene ends were 5 bases for V and 3 bases for J; bases not matched to a gene: 5. The CDR3 loop is CASSNLAGATDTQYF. The CDR3 nucleotides read TGTGCCAGCAGCAATCTAGCGGGAGCTACAGATACGCAGTATTTT.

The table lists this clonotype with a count of one. The chain employs TRBV14 and TRBJ2-7, with a tentative D call TRBD2 (5 bases). Germline V gene data show CDR1 as SGHDN and CDR2 as FVKESK. Trimming took 4 bases from V and 6 from J, leaving 16 bases between them. The CDR3 is 14 residues long. The CDR3 sequence is CASSPWLAATEQYF. Written as DNA, the CDR3 is TGTGCCAGCAGCCCTTGGCTAGCTGCTACCGAGCAGTACTTC.

The V and J genes are TRBV2 and TRBJ2-3; D is ambiguous. V was trimmed by 5 bases and J by 3 bases, leaving 6 bases between them. Germline CDR1 SNHLY, CDR2 FYNNEI. The CDR3 is 12 amino acids. Here the CDR3 DNA reads TGTGCCAGCAGTACCGATACAGATACGCAGTATTTT. Translated, it gives CASSTDTDTQYF.

The V gene is TRBV4-2, the J gene TRBJ2-5; D is uncertain. Germline V gives CDR1 LGHNA, CDR2 YNFKEQ. The CDR3 runs to 15 residues. V lost 2 bases and J lost 2, with 12 bases in between. The CDR3 region is CASSQPSGPQETQYF. CDR3 DNA: TGTGCCAGCAGCCAACCTTCGGGTCCGCAAGAGACCCAGTACTTC.

The chain recombines TRBV19 with TRBJ1-5; TRBD1 agrees at 7 bases. J was trimmed by 1 base and V by 4 bases; bases with no gene match: 4. The germline gives CDR1 LNHDA, CDR2 SQIVND (reference sequence). The CDR3 length is 15 residues. DNA for the CDR3: TGTGCCAGTAGTACCCGGGACAGAAGCAATCAGCCCCAGCATTTT. Translated: CASSTRDRSNQPQHF. The whole variable domain, remainder taken from reference TRBV19 and TRBJ1-5, is DGGITQSPKYLFRKEGQNVTLSCEQNLNHDAMYWYRQDPGQGLRLIYYSQIVNDFQKGDIAEGYSVSREKKESFPLTVTSAQKNPTAFYLCASSTRDRSNQPQHFGDGTRLSIL.

The rearrangement links TRBV12-3 or TRBV12-4 to TRBJ1-4; TRBD1 matches at 7 bases. J lost 7 bases, V lost 7 bases, and 15 bases had no gene match. This CDR3 contains 16 residues. The CDR3 DNA is TGTGCCAGCAACCCCATGGGGGGACAGCTACTTGAAAAACTGTTTTTT. The encoded protein is CASNPMGGQLLEKLFF.

The rearrangement joins TRBV6-5 to TRBJ2-5, with a weak D call TRBD2 (7 bases). The V gene lost 4 bases and the J gene lost 4 bases, with 16 bases spanning the gap. CDR1 MNHEY and CDR2 SVGAGI come from the germline V gene. This CDR3 has 15 residues. The CDR3 is CASSSAGEGGETQYF. CDR3 nucleotide sequence: TGTGCCAGCAGTTCCGCGGGGGAGGGGGGAGAGACCCAGTACTTC.

This clonotype appeared a few times. The chain has TRBV5-4 and TRBJ2-5, with TRBD2 matching 7 bases. Germline V gene lookup returns CDR1 SGHNT and CDR2 YYREEE (reference sequence). The CDR3 is 13 amino acids. The trim removed 2 bases at V and 5 bases at J, leaving 3 bases unmatched. The CDR3 DNA reads as TGTGCCAGCAGCTTCGCGGGAGTGGAGACCCAGTACTTC. Its translation is CASSFAGVETQYF.

The chain carries TRBV5-5 and TRBJ2-1, with a weak D call TRBD2 (6 bases). Germline values: CDR1 SGHKS, CDR2 YYEKEE (reference sequence). Trimming removed 3 bases at V and 4 bases at J, with 14 bases between. There are 15 residues in the CDR3. The CDR3 DNA follows: TGTGCCAGCAGCTGGGGGACTGGGTTTTACAATGAGCAGTTCTTC. Residues: CASSWGTGFYNEQFF.

The chain employs TRBV7-2 and TRBJ2-3; 7 bases are a match to TRBD2. V was pared by 2 bases and J by 3 bases, with 5 bases of the junction left unmatched. Germline V gene sequence: CDR1 SGHTA, CDR2 FQGNSA. The CDR3 is made up of 15 amino acids. The CDR3 region has the DNA TGTGCCAGCAGCTTATCTGCGGGAGAGACAGATACGCAGTATTTT. It specifies CASSLSAGETDTQYF.

In this sample, this clonotype turned up many times. CDR3 in amino acids: CASSFRGGNTEAFF. The DNA of the CDR3 is TGTGCCAGCAGTTTTCGGGGGGGCAACACTGAAGCTTTCTTT. The chain uses TRBV2 and TRBJ1-1; D possibly corresponds to TRBD1 (6 bases). Trimming left V 5 bases short and J 2 bases short, with 12 bases between. Germline CDR1 reads SNHLY; CDR2 reads FYNNEI. The CDR3 loop spans 14 amino acids. Variable domain in full (rest from reference TRBV2 and TRBJ1-1): EPEVTQTPSHQVTQMGQEVILRCVPISNHLYFYWYRQILGQKVEFLVSFYNNEISEKSEIFDDQFSVERPDGSNFTLKIRSTKLEDSAMYFCASSFRGGNTEAFFGQGTRLTVV.

V and J are TRBV19 and TRBJ2-1; 9 bases agree with TRBD2. The CDR3 length is 15 residues. Germline loops: CDR1 LNHDA, CDR2 SQIVND (reference sequence). After removal of 3 bases from V and 4 bases from J, the junction contained 4 bases not matched to a gene. The CDR3 DNA reads TGTGCCAGTAGTATGGTACTAGCGGGTTACAATGAGCAGTTCTTC. This translates into CASSMVLAGYNEQFF.

This chain connects TRBV28 to TRBJ2-2, with 8 bases identical to TRBD1. The CDR3 length is 15 residues. Germline CDR1 MDHEN, CDR2 SYDVKM. Trimming cost V 6 bases and J 2 bases; bases outside gene matches: 5. The CDR3 coding sequence is TGTGCCAGCAGAATCGGACAGGGAAACACCGGGGAGCTGTTTTTT. Its translation is CASRIGQGNTGELFF.

This clonotype has more than one count but fewer than ten. The chain uses TRBV30 and TRBJ2-3; 11 nucleotides line up with TRBD1. Germline assignment: CDR1 GTSNPN and CDR2 SVGIG (reference sequence). The V and J ends lost 1 base and 1 base, in that order; junction bases with no gene match: 1. The CDR3 is 15 amino acids. In DNA, the CDR3 is TGTGCCTGGAGTGCGGGACAGGGGGGCACAGATACGCAGTATTTT. Amino acids: CAWSAGQGGTDTQYF.

The chain combines TRBV5-5 with TRBJ2-6, with 8 bases lining up with TRBD1. Germline V CDR1 and CDR2: SGHKS, YYEKEE (reference sequence). This CDR3 has 18 amino acids. V shed 0 bases and J 0 bases; nucleotides not matched to a gene: 5. The CDR3 region has the DNA TGTGCCAGCAGCTTGGAAGTGACAGGGGTCTCTGGGGCCAACGTCCTGACTTTC. Translated: CASSLEVTGVSGANVLTF.

This chain links TRBV12-3 or TRBV12-4 with TRBJ1-1; D is unclear. CDR3 length: 12 amino acids. Trimming removed 1 base from V and 5 bases from J, with 5 bases in between. The CDR3 is CASSLEETEAFF. The DNA of the CDR3 is TGTGCCAGCAGTTTAGAGGAAACTGAAGCTTTCTTT.

This clonotype has more than one count but fewer than ten. The chain carries TRBV20-1 and TRBJ2-5; D might be TRBD1 (6 bases). Germline values: CDR1 DFQATT, CDR2 SNEGSKA (reference sequence). The CDR3 spans 14 residues. V shed 1 base and J shed 4 bases, with 13 bases lying between them. The CDR3 protein is CSARVQGRVETQYF. The CDR3 DNA sequence: TGCAGTGCTAGAGTCCAGGGGCGAGTAGAGACCCAGTACTTC.

This clonotype occurred many times. This rearrangement joins TRBV4-2 to TRBJ2-3; 8 bases align to TRBD2. The CDR3 is made up of 17 amino acids. The germline CDR1 and CDR2 sequences are LGHNA and YNFKEQ. The V segment lost 0 bases and the J segment 8 bases; nucleotides outside the gene matches: 13. The CDR3 region is CASSQDLISGRRGTQYF. The CDR3 nucleotides are TGTGCCAGCAGCCAAGATCTCATCAGCGGGAGACGCGGTACGCAGTATTTT.

The chain recombines TRBV5-1 with TRBJ1-1; D is undetermined. The germline V gene encodes CDR1 SGHRS and CDR2 YFSETQ. The length of the CDR3 is 15 residues. The V gene lost 0 bases and the J gene lost 0 bases, with 9 bases spanning the gap. The CDR3 DNA reads as TGCGCCAGCAGCTTGGTCGGCAACCTGAACACTGAAGCTTTCTTT. Its protein product is CASSLVGNLNTEAFF.